The 11 T cell receptor beta chains presented below share a single source sample, sequenced in a study of technical replicates of blood from a few donors (dated by TCRdb to about 2017). The library relied on the immunoSEQ multiplex PCR assay. As stored in TCRdb, this immuneACCESS dataset retains in-frame rearrangements with V and J assigned. A fraction of the clones does not appear; measured against another copy, unresolved V genes explain less than half of the discrepancy, and the remainder lacks a known reason. Within this sample are tens of thousands of clones, with about 96% of them counted one time only. The ten most abundant clones make up approximately 0.21% of the sample. The specimen was T cells isolated from PBMCs. These receptors were collected from a human donor in good health.

The rearrangement uses TRBV5-1 and TRBJ2-5; the D gene is possibly TRBD2 (5 bases). CDR3 size: 11 residues. The V end lost 7 bases, the J end lost 1 base, and 5 bases lay between the germline ends. Germline V CDR1 and CDR2: SGHRS, YFSETQ. The CDR3 nucleotides read TGCGCCAGCCGGGGCCAAGAGACCCAGTACTTC. Its protein is CASRGQETQYF.

This rearrangement joins TRBV5-6 to TRBJ2-5; 7 bases are a match to TRBD1. Germline assignment: CDR1 SGHDT and CDR2 YYEEEE. This CDR3 region has 19 residues. The V segment lost 6 bases and the J segment 5 bases; nucleotides outside the gene matches: 25. CDR3 nucleotide sequence: TGTGCCAGCAAGGAGTTCAAAGGTCTACAGGGGCGGTTGGAGGAGACCCAGTACTTC. This encodes CASKEFKGLQGRLEETQYF.

This clone was seen only once. The rearrangement links TRBV2 to TRBJ2-5, with D possibly matching TRBD2 (5 bases). CDR3 length: 11 residues. Trimming took 9 bases from V and 5 from J, leaving 10 bases between them. Germline CDR1 is SNHLY and CDR2 is FYNNEI. The CDR3 DNA is TGTGCCAGGCGGATAGCGGAGACCCAGTACTTC. Translated, it gives CARRIAETQYF.

This chain joins TRBV6-6 and TRBJ1-2; no reliable D call. The V and J ends lost 1 base and 6 bases respectively, with 12 bases between them. The CDR3 sequence is 14 residues long. Per the germline V gene, CDR1 is MNHNY and CDR2 is SVGAGI (reference sequence). The CDR3 protein is CASSYYPSSDGYTF. CDR3 DNA sequence: TGTGCCAGCAGTTACTATCCCAGCAGCGATGGCTACACCTTC.

V is TRBV21-1 and J is TRBJ2-2; the D call TRBD1 from the table was never checked on the DNA. TRBV21-1 is shown as a pseudogene. The CDR3 is made up of 13 amino acids. DNA of the CDR3: TGTGCCAGCAGCGCCACAGGGGGCGGGGAGCTGTTTTTT. Amino acid sequence: CASSATGGGELFF.

This chain links TRBV5-1 with TRBJ2-1; 7 bases are shared with TRBD2. Germline trimming cut 0 bases from V and 9 bases from J; bases unmatched to any gene: 6. CDR1 and CDR2 from the germline V gene are SGHRS and YFSETQ. This CDR3 has 14 amino acids. CDR3 in DNA: TGCGCCAGCAGCTTGGACCGGGAGGAAGGTGAGCAGTTCTTC. Translated, it gives CASSLDREEGEQFF.

In this sample, this clone turned up once. CDR3 protein: CAWSVPGGPTRETQYF. CDR3 DNA sequence: TGTGCCTGGAGTGTACCAGGAGGCCCGACGCGGGAGACCCAGTACTTC. This rearrangement joins TRBV30 to TRBJ2-5; D is possibly TRBD2 (5 bases). Germline CDR1 and CDR2: GTSNPN and SVGIG (reference sequence). CDR3 size: 16 residues. The V end was cut by 0 bases, the J end by 5 bases, with 19 bases between.

This clone showed up just a few times. The chain is built from TRBV2 and TRBJ2-5; 9 bases are shared with TRBD1. The J segment lost 5 bases and the V segment lost 7 bases, leaving 2 bases of the junction unmatched. The CDR3 covers 12 residues. The V gene's germline CDR1 is SNHLY and CDR2 FYNNEI. DNA of the CDR3: TGTGCCAGCACCGGGACAGGGGAGACCCAGTACTTC. It yields the protein CASTGTGETQYF.

J is TRBJ1-4 and V is TRBV11-3; 7 nucleotides align to TRBD1. Germline V lookup: CDR1 SGHNT, CDR2 YENEEA. V was clipped by 4 bases and J by 7 bases; unmatched bases: 3. CDR3 length: 13 residues. In nucleotides, the CDR3 is TGTGCCAGCAGCTATTGGACAGGTGAAAAACTGTTTTTT. Its protein product is CASSYWTGEKLFF.

This chain uses TRBV7-9 with TRBJ1-1; D remains unclear. CDR3 length: 11 amino acids. Germline V gene lookup returns CDR1 SEHNR and CDR2 FQNEAQ (reference sequence). V shed 3 bases and J shed 8 bases, with 7 bases lying between them. This CDR3 is CASSFGREAFF. DNA of the CDR3: TGTGCCAGCAGCTTTGGTCGGGAAGCTTTCTTT. The variable domain in full, with the rest retrieved from reference TRBV7-9 and TRBJ1-1, is DTGVSQNPRHKITKRGQNVTFRCDPISEHNRLYWYRQTLGQGPEFLTYFQNEAQLEKSRLLSDRFSAERPKGSFSTLEIQRTEQGDSAMYLCASSFGREAFFGQGTRLTVV.

The genes are TRBV28 and TRBJ2-7; D possibly corresponds to TRBD2 (6 bases). CDR1 MDHEN and CDR2 SYDVKM come from the germline V gene. The germline V and J ends were trimmed by 4 bases and 5 bases, with 15 bases remaining between them. CDR3 length equals 14 residues. This CDR3 is CASSSPGTSHEQYF. Here the CDR3 DNA reads TGTGCCAGCAGTTCGCCCGGGACTTCCCACGAGCAGTACTTC.